The 22 T cell receptor beta chains in this list originate from one sample, sequenced in a study of read filtering for tumor transcriptome and immune sequencing. This library used about 400 ng RNA and molecular barcoded adaptors spanning alpha/delta and beta/gamma chains. Using its own MiXCR run on the reads, TCRdb lists one record per CDR3 protein. This sample has some 120,000 distinct CDR3 sequences; under 15% occur once, and the top ten carry roughly 9.6%. Sequencing input: a population of CD138-negative cells sorted from bone marrow. The receptor set was obtained from a donor aged 40 or older with multiple myeloma.

This clonotype has at least ten counts. This sequence joins TRBV6-2 or TRBV6-3 and TRBJ2-3; 7 bases map to TRBD2. Germline CDR1 is MNHEY and CDR2 is SVGEGT. The J segment lost 1 base and the V segment lost 2 bases, leaving 3 bases of the junction unmatched. The CDR3 has 15 amino acids. CDR3 coding DNA: TGTGCCAGCAGTTACATCCTAGCGGGCACAGATACGCAGTATTTT. Encoded protein: CASSYILAGTDTQYF.

This clonotype was counted between two and nine times. The chain uses TRBV19 and TRBJ2-6; 7 nucleotides match TRBD1. Germline CDR1 is LNHDA and CDR2 is SQIVND (reference sequence). J lost 4 bases, V lost 7 bases, and 4 bases had no gene match. The CDR3 is 14 amino acids. CDR3 DNA sequence: TGTGCCAGTAAAGGGGGCCCCGGGGCCAACGTCCTGACTTTC. As protein: CASKGGPGANVLTF.

This clonotype was recorded many times. The chain couples TRBV15 to TRBJ1-1; possibly TRBD1 for D (5 bases). CDR3 length: 13 amino acids. V lost 0 bases, J lost 5 bases, and 7 bases lay in between. Germline lookup yields CDR1 LNHNV and CDR2 YYDKDF (reference sequence). CDR3 loop: CATSRDRGTEAFF. CDR3 nucleotides: TGTGCCACCAGCAGAGATCGGGGGACTGAAGCTTTCTTT.

This chain uses TRBV20-1 with TRBJ1-1; a weak D match, TRBD1 (6 bases). The CDR3 totals 15 residues. The V end was cut by 8 bases, the J end by 0 bases, with 19 bases between. The germline gives CDR1 DFQATT, CDR2 SNEGSKA (reference sequence). CDR3 sequence: CSSLRDNYMNTEAFF. The DNA of the CDR3 is TGCAGTTCCCTCCGGGACAACTATATGAACACTGAAGCTTTCTTT.

The table lists this clonotype with many counts. This sequence joins TRBV29-1 and TRBJ2-2; possible D gene TRBD1, 5 bases. The CDR3 covers 14 residues. Per the germline V gene, CDR1 is SQVTM and CDR2 is ANQGSEA. Trimming took off 6 bases at V and 1 base at J, with 12 bases between the two ends. CDR3 sequence reads: CSVGKQGNTGELFF. CDR3 nucleotide sequence: TGCAGCGTAGGGAAGCAGGGGAACACCGGGGAGCTGTTTTTT.

This clonotype was recorded at least ten times. The chain recombines TRBV20-1 with TRBJ1-4, with a tentative D call TRBD1 (6 bases). Germline CDR1 and CDR2: DFQATT and SNEGSKA (reference sequence). Trimming took off 5 bases at V and 4 bases at J, with 8 bases between the two ends. The CDR3 has 12 amino acids. The CDR3 DNA sequence: TGCAGTGCTGGGGGCTTTAATGAAAAACTGTTTTTT. Translation: CSAGGFNEKLFF.

This clonotype was found many times. This chain connects TRBV5-1 to TRBJ1-1; 8 bases align to TRBD1. The CDR3 runs to 15 residues. V trimming: 1 base; J trimming: 7 bases; junction bases outside the gene matches: 9. Per germline, CDR1 SGHRS and CDR2 YFSETQ. DNA for the CDR3: TGCGCCAGCAGCTTGTTTCTCGGGACAGGTTTTGAAGCTTTCTTT. It yields the protein CASSLFLGTGFEAFF.

The sample holds one count of this clonotype. With a much larger clone just one base away, this may be a read error. The chain has TRBV30 and TRBJ1-1, with 7 positions matching TRBD1. The length of the CDR3 is 13 residues. From germline, CDR1 is GTSNPN and CDR2 SVGIG (reference sequence). The CDR3 region is CARRAGGGTEAFF. The CDR3 DNA follows: TGTGCCCGGAGAGCAGGGGGAGGTACTGAAGCTTTCTTT.

This clonotype was counted between two and nine times. The chain employs TRBV12-3 or TRBV12-4 and TRBJ2-2; 8 bases fit TRBD2. The CDR3 runs 15 residues. V gave up 5 bases and J gave up 2 bases; unmatched junction bases: 4. CDR3 DNA: TGTGCCAGCAGTCTTAGCGGGGTTAACACCGGGGAGCTGTTTTTT. This encodes CASSLSGVNTGELFF.

There are many counts of this clonotype. The V call is TRBV5-1, the J call TRBJ2-6; D call uncertain. CDR3 length: 15 amino acids. V was shortened by 0 bases and J by 4 bases, with 8 bases between the two germline ends. Germline CDR1 and CDR2: SGHRS and YFSETQ. CDR3 residues: CASSLDGPGANVLTF. DNA of the CDR3: TGCGCCAGCAGCTTGGATGGGCCCGGGGCCAACGTCCTGACTTTC.

This clonotype was seen at least ten times. V usage is TRBV7-8 and J usage is TRBJ1-4; D is undetermined. CDR1 is SGHVS and CDR2 is FQNEAQ in the germline V gene. Trimming left V 2 bases short and J 5 bases short, with 15 bases between. This CDR3 region has 16 residues. The DNA of the CDR3 is TGTGCCAGCAGCTTAACGCAACGAACGGAAAATGAAAAACTGTTTTTT. This encodes CASSLTQRTENEKLFF.

On this clonotype: One base away lies a much larger clone, so this may be a sequencing read error. Because the CDR3 is missing its conserved closing phenylalanine or tryptophan, this is likely a read error. The chain carries TRBV2 and TRBJ2-1; D uncertain. There are 15 residues in the CDR3. Germline CDR1 SNHLY, CDR2 FYNNEI. Trimming cost V 11 bases and J 4 bases, with 21 bases left between them. CDR3 residues: CAGNPLSPIYNEQFL. CDR3 sequence (DNA): TGTGCCGGCAACCCACTTAGTCCCATTTACAATGAGCAGTTCTTA.

At least ten counts were recorded for this clonotype. V is TRBV7-8 and J is TRBJ2-2; D call uncertain. Trimming took 2 bases from V and 2 from J, leaving 6 bases between them. The CDR3 contains 14 residues. CDR1 is SGHVS and CDR2 is FQNEAQ in the germline V gene. CDR3 sequence reads: CASSLNRNTGELFF. CDR3 coding DNA: TGTGCCAGCAGCTTAAACAGAAACACCGGGGAGCTGTTTTTT.

At least ten counts were recorded for this clonotype. V and J are TRBV10-3 and TRBJ2-2; D not resolved. From germline, CDR1 is ENHRY and CDR2 SYGVKD. The CDR3 has 15 residues. The V end lost 0 bases, the J end lost 0 bases, and 5 bases lay between the germline ends. CDR3 DNA sequence: TGTGCCATCAGTGAGTCGATCACGAACACCGGGGAGCTGTTTTTT. This codes for CAISESITNTGELFF.

The table lists this clonotype with many counts. The chain joins TRBV15 to TRBJ2-1; 8 nucleotides align to TRBD2. After removal of 3 bases from V and 7 bases from J, the junction contained 23 bases not matched to a gene. The CDR3 spans 20 residues. Germline V gives CDR1 LNHNV, CDR2 YYDKDF (reference sequence). DNA for the CDR3: TGTGCCACCAGCAGCCCCTTCCTACCGGGACTAGGGCCCCAGATTAATGAGCAGTTCTTC. It yields the protein CATSSPFLPGLGPQINEQFF. The variable domain in full, completed from reference TRBV15 and TRBJ2-1, reads DAMVIQNPRYQVTQFGKPVTLSCSQTLNHNVMYWYQQKSSQAPKLLFHYYDKDFNNEADTPDNFQSRRPNTSFCFLDIRSPGLGDTAMYLCATSSPFLPGLGPQINEQFFGPGTRLTVL.

V and J are TRBV3-1 and TRBJ1-2; maybe TRBD1 (5 bases). Trimming shortened V by 1 base and J by 8 bases, and 17 bases separated the two germline ends. The CDR3 is 15 amino acids. The germline V gene has CDR1 LGHDT and CDR2 YNNKEL (reference sequence). CDR3 nucleotides: TGTGCCAGCAGCCAAGGGCCCCAGGGTTTTGGCGGCTACACCTTC. This encodes CASSQGPQGFGGYTF.

To note about this clonotype: This may arise from a read error, as a much more abundant clone is one base away. The chain uses TRBV21-1 and TRBJ2-7. TRBV21-1 is a known pseudogene. This CDR3 is 11 amino acids long. The CDR3 region has the DNA TGTGCCAGCGGCAAAGGTGGTTGGCAGTACTTC. Its protein product is CASGKGGWQYF.

CDR3 nucleotide sequence: TGTGCCAGCAGCCTCTCATTCGGACACACTAATGAAAAACTGTTTTTT. Amino acid sequence: CASSLSFGHTNEKLFF. The genes are TRBV3-1 and TRBJ1-4, with a weak D call TRBD1 (5 bases). Trimming shortened V by 4 bases and J by 2 bases, and 14 bases separated the two germline ends. From germline, CDR1 is LGHDT and CDR2 YNNKEL (reference sequence). The CDR3 sequence is 16 residues long.

Ten or more counts support this clonotype. This chain links TRBV7-3 with TRBJ2-2; D possibly corresponds to TRBD2 (6 bases). Germline CDR1 and CDR2: SGHTA and FQGTGA. This CDR3 has 17 residues. Between the trimmed V and J ends, which lost 2 bases and 5 bases, there was a span of 18 bases. The CDR3 DNA reads as TGTGCCAGCAGCTTAGGGCCAGACGGGAGAGGAACCGGGGAGCTGTTTTTT. Translating gives CASSLGPDGRGTGELFF.

As for this clonotype: This may arise from a read error, as a much more abundant clone is one base away. The V call is TRBV18, the J call TRBJ1-1, with D tentatively TRBD1 (6 bases). This CDR3 is built from 16 residues. Germline CDR1 reads KGHSH; CDR2 reads LQKENI. This chain's CDR3 is CASSPPSEVLQGRASF. The CDR3 coding sequence is TGTGCCAGCTCACCACCTTCGGAAGTTCTACAGGGTCGGGCTTCCTTT.

There are many counts of this clonotype. This chain joins TRBV20-1 and TRBJ1-2, with D possibly matching TRBD1 (5 bases). Germline V gives CDR1 DFQATT, CDR2 SNEGSKA (reference sequence). V lost 0 bases and J 6 bases, leaving 11 bases between the germline ends. CDR3 length: 13 residues. For the CDR3, the DNA is TGCAGTGCTAGAGAGGCAGGGAAGGATGGCTACACCTTC. This encodes CSAREAGKDGYTF.

In this sample, this clonotype turned up many times. The rearrangement uses TRBV6-2 or TRBV6-3 and TRBJ1-5, with 7 bases aligning to TRBD1. The CDR3 loop spans 16 amino acids. From germline, CDR1 is MNHEY and CDR2 SVGEGT. The V gene end was trimmed by 6 bases and the J gene end by 1 base; junction bases not matched to a gene: 9. The CDR3 nucleotides read TGTGCCAGCAGAAGACAGGGCCCCATGAGCAATCAGCCCCAGCATTTT. It encodes CASRRQGPMSNQPQHF.